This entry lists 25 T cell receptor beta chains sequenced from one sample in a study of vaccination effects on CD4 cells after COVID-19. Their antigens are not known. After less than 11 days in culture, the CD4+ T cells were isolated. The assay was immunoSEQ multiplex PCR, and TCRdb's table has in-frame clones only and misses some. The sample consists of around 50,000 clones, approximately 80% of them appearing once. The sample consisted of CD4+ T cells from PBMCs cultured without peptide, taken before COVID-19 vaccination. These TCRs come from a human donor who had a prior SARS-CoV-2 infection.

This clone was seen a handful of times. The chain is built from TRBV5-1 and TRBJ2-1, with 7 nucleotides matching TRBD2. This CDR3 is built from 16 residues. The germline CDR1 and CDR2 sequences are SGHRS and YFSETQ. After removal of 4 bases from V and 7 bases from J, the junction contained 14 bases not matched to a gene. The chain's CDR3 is CASSPIGTAGVNEQFF. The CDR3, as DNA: TGCGCCAGCAGCCCGATAGGGACCGCGGGGGTGAATGAGCAGTTCTTC.

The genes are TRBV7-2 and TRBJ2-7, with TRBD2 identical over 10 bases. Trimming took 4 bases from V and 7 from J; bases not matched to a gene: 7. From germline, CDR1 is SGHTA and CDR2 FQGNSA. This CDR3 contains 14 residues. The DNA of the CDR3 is TGTGCCAGCAGCTCCGGACTAGCGGTAGGGGAGCAGTACTTC. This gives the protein CASSSGLAVGEQYF.

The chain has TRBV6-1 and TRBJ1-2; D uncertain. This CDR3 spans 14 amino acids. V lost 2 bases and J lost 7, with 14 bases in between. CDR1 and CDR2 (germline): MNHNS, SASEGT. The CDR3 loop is CASSESWERAGYTF. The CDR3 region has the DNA TGTGCCAGCAGTGAATCGTGGGAAAGAGCTGGCTACACCTTC.

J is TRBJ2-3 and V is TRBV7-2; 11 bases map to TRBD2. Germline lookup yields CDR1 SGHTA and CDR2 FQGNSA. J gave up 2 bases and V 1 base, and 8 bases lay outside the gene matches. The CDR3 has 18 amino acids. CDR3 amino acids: CASSLGLAGQTFTDTQYF. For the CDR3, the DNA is TGTGCCAGCAGCTTAGGACTAGCGGGGCAGACCTTCACAGATACGCAGTATTTT. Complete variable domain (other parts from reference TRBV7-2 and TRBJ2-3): GAGVSQSPSNKVTEKGKDVELRCDPISGHTALYWYRQSLGQGLEFLIYFQGNSAPDKSGLPSDRFSAERTGGSVSTLTIQRTQQEDSAVYLCASSLGLAGQTFTDTQYFGPGTRLTVL.

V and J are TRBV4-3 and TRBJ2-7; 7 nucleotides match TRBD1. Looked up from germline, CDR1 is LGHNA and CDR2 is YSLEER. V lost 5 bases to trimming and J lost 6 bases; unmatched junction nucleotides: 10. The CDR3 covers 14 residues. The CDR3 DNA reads TGCGCCAGCAGCGTAGGAACAGGGGTCGGCGAGCAGTACTTC. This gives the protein CASSVGTGVGEQYF.

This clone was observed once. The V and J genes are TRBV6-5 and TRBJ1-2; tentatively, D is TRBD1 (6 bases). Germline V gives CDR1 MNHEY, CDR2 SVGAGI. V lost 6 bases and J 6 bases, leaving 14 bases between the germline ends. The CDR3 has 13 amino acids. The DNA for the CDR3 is TGTGCCAGCAGGATTAACAGGGCTGATGGCTACACCTTC. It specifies CASRINRADGYTF.

CDR3: CASSKWPPFQAPIPYEQYF. Here the CDR3 DNA reads TGTGCCAGCAGCAAATGGCCCCCTTTTCAAGCCCCGATCCCCTACGAGCAGTACTTC. The chain carries TRBV21-1 and TRBJ2-7. TRBV21-1 is flagged as a pseudogene. There are 19 residues in the CDR3.

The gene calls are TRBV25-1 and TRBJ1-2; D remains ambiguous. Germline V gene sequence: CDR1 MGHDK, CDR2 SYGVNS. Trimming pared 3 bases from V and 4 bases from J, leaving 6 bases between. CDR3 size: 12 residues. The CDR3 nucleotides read TGTGCCAGCAGTGACCAGCCCTATGGCTACACCTTC. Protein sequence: CASSDQPYGYTF.

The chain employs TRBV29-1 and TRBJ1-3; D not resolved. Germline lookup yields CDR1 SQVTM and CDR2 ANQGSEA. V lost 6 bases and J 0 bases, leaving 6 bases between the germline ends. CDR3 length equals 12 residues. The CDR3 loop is CSVISSGNTIYF. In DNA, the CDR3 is TGCAGCGTAATTAGCTCTGGAAACACCATATATTTT.

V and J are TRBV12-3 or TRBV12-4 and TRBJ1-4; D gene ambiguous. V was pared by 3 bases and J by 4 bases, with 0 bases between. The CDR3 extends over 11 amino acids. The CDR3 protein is CASSFNEKLFF. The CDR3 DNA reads TGTGCCAGCAGTTTTAATGAAAAACTGTTTTTT.

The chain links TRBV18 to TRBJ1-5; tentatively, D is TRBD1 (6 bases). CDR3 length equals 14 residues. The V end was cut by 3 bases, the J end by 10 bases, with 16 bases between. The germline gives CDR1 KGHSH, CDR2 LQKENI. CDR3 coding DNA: TGTGCCAGCTCACCGTATATAGGGGGGCCTCCCCAGCATTTT. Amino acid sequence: CASSPYIGGPPQHF.

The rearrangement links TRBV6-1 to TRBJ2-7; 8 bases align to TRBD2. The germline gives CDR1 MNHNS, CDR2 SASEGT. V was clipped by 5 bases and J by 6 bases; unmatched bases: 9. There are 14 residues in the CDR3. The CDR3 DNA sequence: TGTGCCAGCAGTTATGAAGCGGGAGTGGGCGAGCAGTACTTC. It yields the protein CASSYEAGVGEQYF.

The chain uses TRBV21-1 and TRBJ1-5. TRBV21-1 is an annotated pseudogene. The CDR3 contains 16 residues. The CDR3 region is CASSKSRDAGNQPQHF. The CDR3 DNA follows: TGTGCCAGCAGCAAATCCCGGGACGCTGGCAATCAGCCCCAGCATTTT.

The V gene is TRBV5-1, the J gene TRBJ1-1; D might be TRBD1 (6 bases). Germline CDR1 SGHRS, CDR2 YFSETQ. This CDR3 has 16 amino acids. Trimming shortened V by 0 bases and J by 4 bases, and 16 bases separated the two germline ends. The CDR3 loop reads CASSLVAGVGGTEAFF. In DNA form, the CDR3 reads TGCGCCAGCAGCTTGGTGGCAGGGGTCGGGGGCACTGAAGCTTTCTTT.

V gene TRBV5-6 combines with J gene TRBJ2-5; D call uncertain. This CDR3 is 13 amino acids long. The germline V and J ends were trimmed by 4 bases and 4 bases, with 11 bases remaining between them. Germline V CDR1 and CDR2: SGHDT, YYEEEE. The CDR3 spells CASSIPSGETQYF. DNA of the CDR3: TGTGCCAGCAGCATACCCTCGGGAGAGACCCAGTACTTC.

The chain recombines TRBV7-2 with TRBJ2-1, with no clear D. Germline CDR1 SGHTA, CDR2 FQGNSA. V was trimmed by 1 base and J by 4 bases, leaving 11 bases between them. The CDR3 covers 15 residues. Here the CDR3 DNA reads TGTGCCAGCAGCTTAGTTGGAGACTTGTACAATGAGCAGTTCTTC. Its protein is CASSLVGDLYNEQFF.

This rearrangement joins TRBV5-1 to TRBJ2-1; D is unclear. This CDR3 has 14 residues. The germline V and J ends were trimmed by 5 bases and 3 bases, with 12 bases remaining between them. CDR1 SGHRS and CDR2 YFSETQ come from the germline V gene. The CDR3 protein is CASSQATNYNEQFF. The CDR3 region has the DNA TGCGCCAGCAGTCAAGCCACTAACTACAATGAGCAGTTCTTC.

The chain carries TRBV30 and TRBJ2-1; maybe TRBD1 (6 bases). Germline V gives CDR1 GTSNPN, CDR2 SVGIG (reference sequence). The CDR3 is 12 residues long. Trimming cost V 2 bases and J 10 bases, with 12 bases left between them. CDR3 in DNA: TGTGCCTGGAGTCCCATGACAGGCGAGCAGTTCTTC. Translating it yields CAWSPMTGEQFF. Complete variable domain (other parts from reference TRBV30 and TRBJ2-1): SQTIHQWPATLVQPVGSPLSLECTVEGTSNPNLYWYRQAAGRGLQLLFYSVGIGQISSEVPQNLSASRPQDRQFILSSKKLLLSDSGFYLCAWSPMTGEQFFGPGTRLTVL.

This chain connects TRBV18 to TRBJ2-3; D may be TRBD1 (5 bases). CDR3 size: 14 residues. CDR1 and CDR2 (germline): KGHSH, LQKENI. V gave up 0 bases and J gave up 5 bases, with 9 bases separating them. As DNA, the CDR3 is TGTGCCAGCTCACCACCGTCTAGGGGAGATACGCAGTATTTT. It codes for CASSPPSRGDTQYF.

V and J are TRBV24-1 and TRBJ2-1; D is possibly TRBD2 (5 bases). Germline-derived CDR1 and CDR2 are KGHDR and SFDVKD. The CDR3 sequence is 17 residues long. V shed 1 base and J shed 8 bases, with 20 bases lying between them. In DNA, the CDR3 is TGTGCCACCAGTGATTTTACCCCCCGTGGAGGAGCCGATGAGCAGTTCTTC. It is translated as CATSDFTPRGGADEQFF.

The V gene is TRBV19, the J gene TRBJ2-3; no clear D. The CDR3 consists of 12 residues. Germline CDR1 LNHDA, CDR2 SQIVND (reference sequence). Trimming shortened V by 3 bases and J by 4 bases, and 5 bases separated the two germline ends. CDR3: CASSIFADTQYF. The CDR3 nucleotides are TGTGCCAGTAGTATTTTTGCAGATACGCAGTATTTT.

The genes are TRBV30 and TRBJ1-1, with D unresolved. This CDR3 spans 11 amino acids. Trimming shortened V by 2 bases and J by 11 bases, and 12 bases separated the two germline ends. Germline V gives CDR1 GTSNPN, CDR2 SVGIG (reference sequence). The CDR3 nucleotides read TGTGCCTGGAGTCCAGTCCTTAGGGCTTTCTTT. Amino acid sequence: CAWSPVLRAFF.

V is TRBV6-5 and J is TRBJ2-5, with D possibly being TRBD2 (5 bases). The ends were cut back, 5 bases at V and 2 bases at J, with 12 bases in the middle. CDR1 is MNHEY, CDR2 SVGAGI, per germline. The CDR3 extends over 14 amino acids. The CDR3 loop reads CASSSGPTQETQYF. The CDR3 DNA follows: TGTGCCAGCAGTAGCGGACCGACACAAGAGACCCAGTACTTC.

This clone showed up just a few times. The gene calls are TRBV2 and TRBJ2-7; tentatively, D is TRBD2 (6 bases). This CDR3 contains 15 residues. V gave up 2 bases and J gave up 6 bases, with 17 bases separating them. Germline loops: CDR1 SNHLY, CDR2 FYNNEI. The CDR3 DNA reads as TGTGCCAGCAGTGAATGGCAGGCTAGCGTAAGCGAGCAGTACTTC. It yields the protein CASSEWQASVSEQYF.

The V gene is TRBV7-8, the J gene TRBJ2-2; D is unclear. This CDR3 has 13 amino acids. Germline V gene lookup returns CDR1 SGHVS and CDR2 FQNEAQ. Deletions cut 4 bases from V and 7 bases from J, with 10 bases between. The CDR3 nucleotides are TGTGCCAGCAGCTACGGAACCCACGGGGAGCTGTTTTTT. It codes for CASSYGTHGELFF.